What follows are 26 T cell receptor beta chains derived from one specimen sequenced in a study of blood T cells in healthy people across ages. Primers used in a second PCR of roughly 6 to 12 cycles were a sample-barcoded 5' primer and a J-beta primer mix. In TCRdb, the 5' RACE reads were re-called with MiXCR into one record per CDR3 protein. This sample has about 1.4 million distinct CDR3 sequences, with around 59% found just once. The specimen was blood. The source of these receptors is a man between 18 and 29 years old in good health.

This clonotype was seen a handful of times. The chain has TRBV14 and TRBJ2-3, with TRBD2 matching 9 bases. V was clipped by 6 bases and J by 7 bases; unmatched bases: 8. The length of the CDR3 is 14 residues. Germline CDR1 reads SGHDN; CDR2 reads FVKESK. CDR3 nucleotide sequence: TGTGCCAGCAGTCCCCTTGCGGGGGGGTATACGCAGTATTTT. It codes for CASSPLAGGYTQYF.

The chain is built from TRBV4-2 and TRBJ2-7; the D gene is possibly TRBD2 (5 bases). Trimming removed 1 base from V and 0 bases from J, with 7 bases in between. Germline V gene lookup returns CDR1 LGHNA and CDR2 YNFKEQ. CDR3 length equals 14 residues. As DNA, the CDR3 is TGTGCCAGCAGCCAAGGGGAGAGCTCCTACGAGCAGTACTTC. This sequence encodes CASSQGESSYEQYF.

This clonotype was seen only a few times. The CDR3 DNA follows: TGCAGCGTTGCTTGGACAGGGAGTAATCAGCCCCAGCATTTT. Protein sequence: CSVAWTGSNQPQHF. The chain links TRBV29-1 to TRBJ1-5; TRBD1 agrees at 8 bases. CDR3 length: 14 residues. Germline lookup yields CDR1 SQVTM and CDR2 ANQGSEA. The J segment lost 4 bases and the V segment lost 4 bases, leaving 6 bases of the junction unmatched. Complete variable domain (other parts from reference TRBV29-1 and TRBJ1-5): SAVISQKPSRDICQRGTSLTIQCQVDSQVTMMFWYRQQPGQSLTLIATANQGSEATYESGFVIDKFPISRPNLTFSTLTVSNMSPEDSSIYLCSVAWTGSNQPQHFGDGTRLSIL.

This clonotype was counted once. The chain has TRBV7-9 and TRBJ1-2; D ambiguous. V was trimmed by 3 bases and J by 0 bases, leaving 14 bases between them. Germline lookup yields CDR1 SEHNR and CDR2 FQNEAQ (reference sequence). The CDR3 has 16 residues. The DNA for the CDR3 is TGTGCCAGCAGCTTCGCCACTTGGAACACTAACTATGGCTACACCTTC. Protein sequence: CASSFATWNTNYGYTF.

The chain employs TRBV6-5 and TRBJ2-1, with D perhaps matching TRBD1 or TRBD2 (5 bases each). The CDR3 is 14 amino acids. Germline CDR1 is MNHEY and CDR2 is SVGAGI. Deletions cut 6 bases from V and 10 bases from J, with 19 bases between. The CDR3 loop reads CASSRGTPREEQFF. In DNA form, the CDR3 reads TGTGCCAGCAGCCGAGGGACGCCAAGGGAGGAGCAGTTCTTC.

This chain joins TRBV7-2 and TRBJ2-1; maybe TRBD1 (5 bases). The CDR3 runs 17 residues. V was trimmed by 5 bases and J by 0 bases, leaving 17 bases between them. Germline CDR1 reads SGHTA; CDR2 reads FQGNSA. DNA for the CDR3: TGTGCCAGCAGCAGTTTTTTGGGGCCTAGCTCCTACAATGAGCAGTTCTTC. Translating gives CASSSFLGPSSYNEQFF.

The V call is TRBV25-1, the J call TRBJ1-1; weak D call: TRBD1 (5 bases). The length of the CDR3 is 15 residues. Looked up from germline, CDR1 is MGHDK and CDR2 is SYGVNS. V was pared by 4 bases and J by 2 bases, with 14 bases between. The CDR3 DNA reads TGTGCCAGCAGTGCCGGGGGAGGGTTCAACACTGAAGCTTTCTTT. Protein: CASSAGGGFNTEAFF.

This chain links TRBV20-1 with TRBJ2-3, with unresolved D. V was trimmed by 2 bases and J by 2 bases, leaving 8 bases between them. Germline V gene sequence: CDR1 DFQATT, CDR2 SNEGSKA (reference sequence). CDR3 size: 13 residues. The CDR3 loop reads CSARYQPTDTQYF. DNA of the CDR3: TGCAGTGCTAGATACCAGCCCACAGATACGCAGTATTTT.

A single count supports this clonotype. The V and J genes are TRBV30 and TRBJ2-7; no reliable D call. CDR1 is GTSNPN, CDR2 SVGIG, per germline (reference sequence). CDR3 length: 12 residues. V shed 3 bases and J shed 2 bases, with 8 bases lying between them. The CDR3 nucleotides read TGTGCCTGGAGGGCAGCCCCCTACGAGCAGTACTTC. Translated: CAWRAAPYEQYF. The variable domain in full, completed from reference TRBV30 and TRBJ2-7, reads SQTIHQWPATLVQPVGSPLSLECTVEGTSNPNLYWYRQAAGRGLQLLFYSVGIGQISSEVPQNLSASRPQDRQFILSSKKLLLSDSGFYLCAWRAAPYEQYFGPGTRLTVT.

This clonotype was found a few times. The CDR3 spells CASSYSFRTEQFF. CDR3 coding DNA: TGTGCCAGCAGTTACTCGTTTCGGACAGAGCAGTTCTTC. V is TRBV6-5 and J is TRBJ2-1; the D gene is possibly TRBD1 (5 bases). The CDR3 sequence is 13 residues long. Germline CDR1 MNHEY, CDR2 SVGAGI. V lost 0 bases and J 10 bases, leaving 10 bases between the germline ends.

The V call is TRBV2, the J call TRBJ1-4; D ambiguous. Germline lookup yields CDR1 SNHLY and CDR2 FYNNEI. This CDR3 comprises 13 residues. Trimming took 10 bases from V and 5 from J, leaving 14 bases between them. CDR3 DNA sequence: TGTGCCATCGAGGGCGGCCTGAATGAAAAACTGTTTTTT. Residues: CAIEGGLNEKLFF.

This sequence joins TRBV7-2 and TRBJ2-1; D gene uncertain. The germline V gene encodes CDR1 SGHTA and CDR2 FQGNSA. V lost 7 bases to trimming and J lost 8 bases, with 24 bases between them. This CDR3 region has 16 residues. This CDR3 is CASTPDHNSRGDEQFF. The CDR3 DNA is TGTGCCAGCACCCCAGATCACAACAGTCGAGGAGATGAGCAGTTCTTC.

The chain is built from TRBV29-1 and TRBJ2-1; TRBD2 is a possible D gene (7 bases). Between the trimmed V and J ends, which lost 3 bases and 9 bases, there was a span of 15 bases. This CDR3 region has 13 residues. CDR1 is SQVTM, CDR2 ANQGSEA, per germline. The CDR3 loop is CSVEGGARGEQFF. The CDR3 region has the DNA TGCAGCGTTGAGGGGGGGGCGCGGGGTGAGCAGTTCTTC.

In this sample, this clonotype turned up a few times. The V call is TRBV6-6, the J call TRBJ2-4; 12 bases fit TRBD2. Unmatched junction bases numbered 3, after V lost 5 bases and J lost 7 bases. This CDR3 region has 14 residues. Germline V gives CDR1 MNHNY, CDR2 SVGAGI (reference sequence). CDR3 region: CASSPGTSGNIQYF. CDR3 DNA sequence: TGTGCCAGCAGTCCTGGGACTAGCGGGAACATTCAGTACTTC.

Only a few counts were recorded for this clonotype. The V gene is TRBV12-3 or TRBV12-4, the J gene TRBJ2-1; no definite D call. This CDR3 is built from 13 residues. V dropped 9 bases and J dropped 4 bases, with 13 bases sitting between them. CDR3 residues: CASQSSGYNEQFF. CDR3 nucleotides: TGTGCCAGTCAGTCGAGTGGTTACAATGAGCAGTTCTTC.

The chain carries TRBV7-9 and TRBJ2-1; D possibly corresponds to TRBD2 (6 bases). Per germline, CDR1 SEHNR and CDR2 FQNEAQ (reference sequence). There are 17 residues in the CDR3. V shed 0 bases and J shed 4 bases, with 16 bases lying between them. CDR3 in DNA: TGTGCCAGCAGCTTAGCGGAGCTGCGGGGATCTTACAATGAGCAGTTCTTC. Amino acid sequence: CASSLAELRGSYNEQFF.

This clonotype was detected a few times. The rearrangement links TRBV29-1 to TRBJ2-3; 7 nucleotides agree with TRBD2. With 3 bases clipped from V and 4 bases from J, the junction kept 4 bases outside the gene matches. CDR3 size: 13 residues. CDR1 is SQVTM, CDR2 ANQGSEA, per germline. In nucleotides, the CDR3 is TGCAGCGTTGATCGGACTAGTGCAGATACGCAGTATTTT. Residues: CSVDRTSADTQYF.

DNA of the CDR3: TGTGCCAGCAGTTACCGGAGGGAAAATTCACCCCTCCACTTT. The encoded protein is CASSYRRENSPLHF. The V call is TRBV6-5, the J call TRBJ1-6; D unclear. The germline gives CDR1 MNHEY, CDR2 SVGAGI. The ends were cut back, 2 bases at V and 7 bases at J, with 9 bases in the middle. CDR3 length: 14 amino acids.

As regards this clonotype: Its ends do not fully match the called genes, so a read error is possible. The chain links TRBV7-7 to TRBJ2-7, with D possibly matching TRBD2 (5 bases). The end of the DNA is better explained by TRBJ2-5, so the J call may be wrong. Germline loops: CDR1 SSHAT, CDR2 FNYEAQ (reference sequence). The CDR3 has 15 residues. CDR3 sequence: CASSLARSAQETQYF. The CDR3 DNA reads as TGTGCTAGCAGCTTAGCGAGGTCAGCTCAAGAGACCCAGTACTTC.

The chain employs TRBV12-5 and TRBJ1-4, with 7 bases aligning to TRBD1. V lost 2 bases, J lost 0 bases, and 3 bases stayed unmatched. Germline lookup yields CDR1 LGHNT and CDR2 FRNRAP. The CDR3 length is 16 residues. The CDR3 DNA follows: TGTGCTAGTGGTTTGTACGGGACAGCAACTAATGAAAAACTGTTTTTT. It yields the protein CASGLYGTATNEKLFF.

V and J are TRBV20-1 and TRBJ1-2; D possibly corresponds to TRBD1 (5 bases). Germline V gives CDR1 DFQATT, CDR2 SNEGSKA (reference sequence). V lost 5 bases and J 0 bases, leaving 13 bases between the germline ends. The CDR3 runs 14 residues. CDR3 region: CSAPRDPSNYGYTF. DNA of the CDR3: TGCAGTGCTCCGCGGGACCCTTCTAACTATGGCTACACCTTC.

The gene calls are TRBV28 and TRBJ2-7; tentative D call: TRBD1 (6 bases). CDR1 is MDHEN and CDR2 is SYDVKM in the germline V gene. The V end was cut by 5 bases, the J end by 0 bases, with 11 bases between. This CDR3 is 14 amino acids long. CDR3 residues: CASSDRTPSYEQYF. CDR3 sequence (DNA): TGTGCCAGCAGTGACAGGACCCCCTCCTACGAGCAGTACTTC.

This clonotype came up once. The chain links TRBV24-1 to TRBJ2-3, with D possibly TRBD2 on 5 matching bases. The CDR3 extends over 15 amino acids. V gave up 0 bases and J gave up 2 bases, with 8 bases separating them. Germline values: CDR1 KGHDR, CDR2 SFDVKD. The CDR3, as DNA: TGTGCCACCAGTGATTTGCGCGGGTACACAGATACGCAGTATTTT. Residues: CATSDLRGYTDTQYF.

This clonotype has a handful of counts. The genes are TRBV4-3 and TRBJ2-3, with D hard to call. CDR1 and CDR2 (germline): LGHNA, YSLEER. The CDR3 has 15 amino acids. Trimming left V 0 bases short and J 1 base short, with 8 bases between. CDR3 nucleotide sequence: TGCGCCAGCAGCCAAGATGGAGTGGGCACAGATACGCAGTATTTT. Protein: CASSQDGVGTDTQYF.

The rearrangement uses TRBV3-1 and TRBJ2-1; tentatively, D is TRBD1 or TRBD2 (5 bases each). The V end was cut by 9 bases, the J end by 0 bases, with 15 bases between. The CDR3 sequence is 15 residues long. The germline CDR1 and CDR2 sequences are LGHDT and YNNKEL (reference sequence). The CDR3 DNA is TGTGCCAGTGGGGCGGGTACTAGCTCCTACAATGAGCAGTTCTTC. As protein: CASGAGTSSYNEQFF.

The J gene is TRBJ2-3, the V gene TRBV19; D uncertain. The CDR3 loop spans 12 amino acids. Germline V gene lookup returns CDR1 LNHDA and CDR2 SQIVND (reference sequence). V was cut by 3 bases and J by 5 bases, with 6 bases left in between. The CDR3 coding sequence is TGTGCCAGTAGTATTCACCTAGATACGCAGTATTTT. It translates to CASSIHLDTQYF. Full variable domain (remainder filled in from reference TRBV19 and TRBJ2-3): DGGITQSPKYLFRKEGQNVTLSCEQNLNHDAMYWYRQDPGQGLRLIYYSQIVNDFQKGDIAEGYSVSREKKESFPLTVTSAQKNPTAFYLCASSIHLDTQYFGPGTRLTVL.